This entry lists 14 T cell receptor beta chains sequenced from one sample in a study of technical replicates of blood from a few donors. Clones were sequenced by immunoSEQ multiplex PCR, and TCRdb holds only the in-frame ones, with some missing. In the table there are around 76,000 clones, approximately 98% of which are singletons. Input material: T cells isolated from PBMCs. The receptors originated from a human donor in good health.

The rearrangement links TRBV25-1 to TRBJ2-1, with TRBD1 matching 10 bases. V lost 6 bases and J lost 14; bases outside the gene matches: 4. CDR1 and CDR2 from the germline V gene are MGHDK and SYGVNS. This CDR3 region has 11 residues. The CDR3 DNA is TGTGCCAGCAGCCAGACAGGGGGCAAGTTCTTC. Protein sequence: CASSQTGGKFF. The whole variable domain, remainder taken from reference TRBV25-1 and TRBJ2-1, is EADIYQTPRYLVIGTGKKITLECSQTMGHDKMYWYQQDPGMELHLIHYSYGVNSTEKGDLSSESTVSRIRTEHFPLTLESARPSHTSQYLCASSQTGGKFFGPGTRLTVL.

The chain uses TRBV30 and TRBJ2-7; 7 bases line up with TRBD2. Trimming cost V 3 bases and J 4 bases; bases outside gene matches: 6. CDR1 is GTSNPN and CDR2 is SVGIG in the germline V gene (reference sequence). The CDR3 is made up of 13 amino acids. As DNA, the CDR3 is TGTGCCTGGAGGGACGCGGGAGAATACGAGCAGTACTTC. This sequence encodes CAWRDAGEYEQYF.

V usage is TRBV7-9 and J usage is TRBJ2-3, with 9 positions matching TRBD2. With V trimmed by 3 bases and J by 0 bases, 4 bases remained unmatched. From germline, CDR1 is SEHNR and CDR2 FQNEAQ (reference sequence). CDR3 length equals 16 residues. This CDR3 is CASSFPTSGSTDTQYF. The CDR3, as DNA: TGTGCCAGCAGCTTTCCGACTAGCGGTAGCACAGATACGCAGTATTTT.

The CDR3: CASASGIDGFLGSGANVLTF. The CDR3 DNA follows: TGCGCCAGCGCCTCCGGAATAGACGGGTTCTTGGGCTCTGGGGCCAACGTCCTGACTTTC. The V and J genes are TRBV4-1 and TRBJ2-6; D ambiguous. V was cut by 8 bases and J by 0 bases, with 26 bases left in between. Germline CDR1 reads MGHRA; CDR2 reads YSYEKL. There are 20 residues in the CDR3.

The rearrangement uses TRBV29-1 and TRBJ1-3; D unclear. In germline, CDR1 is SQVTM, CDR2 ANQGSEA. V lost 3 bases to trimming and J lost 4 bases, with 10 bases between them. CDR3 length: 13 amino acids. The CDR3 coding sequence is TGCAGCGTTGATACAGTGGCGGGAAACACCATATATTTT. Translated: CSVDTVAGNTIYF.

This sequence joins TRBV9 and TRBJ1-1; 7 nucleotides line up with TRBD1. The germline V gene encodes CDR1 SGDLS and CDR2 YYNGEE. The CDR3 runs 14 residues. The J segment lost 6 bases and the V segment lost 0 bases, leaving 5 bases of the junction unmatched. This CDR3 is CASSVEGGIAEAFF. DNA for the CDR3: TGTGCCAGCAGCGTAGAAGGGGGCATAGCTGAAGCTTTCTTT. Combining the CDR3 with reference TRBV9 and TRBJ1-1 gives the whole variable domain DSGVTQTPKHLITATGQRVTLRCSPRSGDLSVYWYQQSLDQGLQFLIQYYNGEERAKGNILERFSAQQFPDLHSELNLSSLELGDSALYFCASSVEGGIAEAFFGQGTRLTVV.

The chain joins TRBV30 to TRBJ2-1, with 11 bases matching TRBD2. J lost 7 bases, V lost 5 bases, and 10 bases had no gene match. The CDR3 contains 15 residues. Germline V gene data show CDR1 as GTSNPN and CDR2 as SVGIG (reference sequence). CDR3 sequence: CAWDTGLAGPNEQFF. DNA for the CDR3: TGTGCCTGGGACACCGGACTAGCGGGTCCTAATGAGCAGTTCTTC. Full variable domain (remainder filled in from reference TRBV30 and TRBJ2-1): SQTIHQWPATLVQPVGSPLSLECTVEGTSNPNLYWYRQAAGRGLQLLFYSVGIGQISSEVPQNLSASRPQDRQFILSSKKLLLSDSGFYLCAWDTGLAGPNEQFFGPGTRLTVL.

The chain carries TRBV11-2 and TRBJ2-7, with 10 bases aligning to TRBD1. V lost 0 bases, J lost 1 base, and 6 bases stayed unmatched. Germline V gene data show CDR1 as SGHAT and CDR2 as FQNNGV. The CDR3 totals 17 residues. The CDR3 reads CASSLDSGQGTSYEQYF. The CDR3 coding sequence is TGTGCCAGCAGCTTAGATTCGGGACAGGGGACTTCCTACGAGCAGTACTTC.

This chain connects TRBV7-9 to TRBJ2-7; D unclear. The germline V and J ends were trimmed by 3 bases and 2 bases, with 8 bases remaining between them. The germline V gene has CDR1 SEHNR and CDR2 FQNEAQ (reference sequence). The length of the CDR3 is 13 residues. CDR3 region: CASSFMHTYEQYF. CDR3 nucleotide sequence: TGTGCCAGCAGCTTCATGCACACCTACGAGCAGTACTTC.

The chain is built from TRBV6-5 and TRBJ2-6; perhaps TRBD2 as D (6 bases). CDR1 MNHEY and CDR2 SVGAGI come from the germline V gene. V gave up 4 bases and J gave up 0 bases, with 7 bases separating them. The CDR3 extends over 15 amino acids. Written as DNA, the CDR3 is TGTGCCAGCAGTTGGCGGGGCTCTGGGGCCAACGTCCTGACTTTC. This translates into CASSWRGSGANVLTF.

CDR3 residues: CASSPRTGADEQFF. In DNA form, the CDR3 reads TGTGCCAGCTCACCAAGAACAGGGGCCGATGAGCAGTTCTTC. The gene calls are TRBV18 and TRBJ2-1, with 7 nucleotides matching TRBD1. V dropped 2 bases and J dropped 8; count of bases not matched to a gene: 6. CDR3 length: 14 residues. Germline V lookup: CDR1 KGHSH, CDR2 LQKENI.

The sample holds one count of this clone. The V call is TRBV18, the J call TRBJ2-7; no reliable D call. In germline, CDR1 is KGHSH, CDR2 LQKENI. Deletions cut 3 bases from V and 3 bases from J, with 9 bases between. The CDR3 extends over 13 amino acids. This CDR3 is CASSPPGFYEQYF. CDR3 nucleotides: TGTGCCAGCTCACCCCCCGGGTTCTACGAGCAGTACTTC.

J is TRBJ2-7 and V is TRBV9; 7 bases fit TRBD1. The ends lost 0 bases at V and 1 base at J; junction bases unmatched: 4. Germline loops: CDR1 SGDLS, CDR2 YYNGEE. The CDR3 extends over 15 amino acids. The CDR3 protein is CASSVDGRGSYEQYF. The CDR3 bases are TGTGCCAGCAGCGTAGACGGCAGGGGGTCCTACGAGCAGTACTTC.

The chain carries TRBV2 and TRBJ1-3, with a possible D match to TRBD1 (5 bases). Trimming stripped 6 bases from V and 0 bases from J, with 12 bases between. This CDR3 is built from 15 residues. Germline CDR1 is SNHLY and CDR2 is FYNNEI. The CDR3 DNA reads TGTGCCAGCAGCCGAGACAGCTCCTCTGGAAACACCATATATTTT. As protein: CASSRDSSSGNTIYF.